The 10 T cell receptor beta chains presented below share a single source sample, sequenced in a study of cytomegalovirus exposure and HLA in healthy donors. Primers: 60 Vbeta forward and 13 Jbeta reverse. Generated by immunoSEQ multiplex PCR, the TCRdb table keeps only in-frame clones and is missing some. There are more than 60,000 clones in the sample; more than 65% occur only once, and approximately 3% lies in the top ten. Sequencing was performed on PBMCs. These receptors were obtained from a woman aged 25 to 45 in good health and CMV-seronegative.

The V call is TRBV30, the J call TRBJ1-1; possible D gene TRBD1, 5 bases. The CDR3 sequence is 12 residues long. The V end lost 4 bases, the J end lost 0 bases, and 6 bases lay between the germline ends. Germline V gene sequence: CDR1 GTSNPN, CDR2 SVGIG (reference sequence). CDR3 loop: CAWTGLNTEAFF. CDR3 in DNA: TGTGCCTGGACAGGGTTGAACACTGAAGCTTTCTTT. Based on the CDR3 plus reference TRBV30 and TRBJ1-1, the full variable domain is SQTIHQWPATLVQPVGSPLSLECTVEGTSNPNLYWYRQAAGRGLQLLFYSVGIGQISSEVPQNLSASRPQDRQFILSSKKLLLSDSGFYLCAWTGLNTEAFFGQGTRLTVV.

The chain carries TRBV30 and TRBJ2-2; 9 bases align to TRBD1. V was pared by 4 bases and J by 6 bases, with 3 bases of the junction left unmatched. Germline V gives CDR1 GTSNPN, CDR2 SVGIG (reference sequence). CDR3 length: 13 amino acids. CDR3 sequence: CAWTRDRAGELFF. CDR3 bases: TGTGCCTGGACCCGGGACAGGGCCGGGGAGCTGTTTTTT.

This chain uses TRBV4-1 with TRBJ1-4; D may be TRBD1 (6 bases). Trimming cost V 1 base and J 7 bases, with 13 bases left between them. The CDR3 is 15 amino acids. Looked up from germline, CDR1 is MGHRA and CDR2 is YSYEKL. For the CDR3, the DNA is TGCGCCAGCAGCCAAGGTTGGACAGAGGGTGAAAAACTGTTTTTT. It is translated as CASSQGWTEGEKLFF.

This rearrangement joins TRBV6-5 to TRBJ2-1, with 11 positions matching TRBD2. The V gene's germline CDR1 is MNHEY and CDR2 SVGAGI. Germline trimming cut 4 bases from V and 3 bases from J; bases unmatched to any gene: 2. This CDR3 region has 15 residues. The CDR3 is CASSSTSGGYNEQFF. CDR3 nucleotide sequence: TGTGCCAGCAGTTCTACTAGCGGGGGCTACAATGAGCAGTTCTTC.

The gene calls are TRBV7-9 and TRBJ2-1; 11 nucleotides line up with TRBD2. This CDR3 spans 15 amino acids. The germline CDR1 and CDR2 sequences are SEHNR and FQNEAQ (reference sequence). With 9 bases clipped from V and 8 bases from J, the junction kept 12 bases outside the gene matches. In DNA, the CDR3 is TGTGCCAGTCTTACTACTAGCGGGGGATCAGATGAGCAGTTCTTC. Translating it yields CASLTTSGGSDEQFF.

The gene calls are TRBV6-5 and TRBJ2-3; D not resolved. CDR3 length: 13 residues. The V end lost 2 bases, the J end lost 2 bases, and 5 bases lay between the germline ends. Germline lookup yields CDR1 MNHEY and CDR2 SVGAGI. CDR3 coding DNA: TGTGCCAGCAGTTACACTATCACAGATACGCAGTATTTT. Protein product: CASSYTITDTQYF.

This clone was detected only a few times. The CDR3 region is CAISQDRVVVNTEAFF. The CDR3 region has the DNA TGTGCCATCAGTCAGGACAGGGTGGTCGTGAACACTGAAGCTTTCTTT. This sequence joins TRBV10-3 and TRBJ1-1; TRBD1 agrees at 8 bases. Germline CDR1 reads ENHRY; CDR2 reads SYGVKD. The CDR3 loop spans 16 amino acids. Unmatched junction bases numbered 8, after V lost 5 bases and J lost 0 bases.

This chain uses TRBV6-5 with TRBJ1-1; 9 bases align to TRBD1. Losses at the gene ends were 4 bases for V and 5 bases for J; bases not matched to a gene: 11. Germline V lookup: CDR1 MNHEY, CDR2 SVGAGI. The CDR3 length is 16 residues. For the CDR3, the DNA is TGTGCCAGCAGTTTTTCCCTACAGGGGGCGCTGACTGAAGCTTTCTTT. This codes for CASSFSLQGALTEAFF.

This rearrangement joins TRBV9 to TRBJ2-5; D gene uncertain. Looked up from germline, CDR1 is SGDLS and CDR2 is YYNGEE. The V gene lost 0 bases and the J gene lost 1 base, with 13 bases spanning the gap. This CDR3 is 16 amino acids long. The CDR3, as DNA: TGTGCCAGCAGCGTAGGGGCAGGATCGTTCCAAGAGACCCAGTACTTC. This codes for CASSVGAGSFQETQYF.

The genes are TRBV7-8 and TRBJ2-7; 7 nucleotides line up with TRBD2. The CDR3 sequence is 15 residues long. Per the germline V gene, CDR1 is SGHVS and CDR2 is FQNEAQ. The J segment lost 0 bases and the V segment lost 6 bases, leaving 8 bases of the junction unmatched. The CDR3 sequence: CASRRSGPFSYEQYV. CDR3 bases: TGTGCCAGCAGGCGTAGCGGGCCTTTCTCCTACGAGCAGTACGTC.